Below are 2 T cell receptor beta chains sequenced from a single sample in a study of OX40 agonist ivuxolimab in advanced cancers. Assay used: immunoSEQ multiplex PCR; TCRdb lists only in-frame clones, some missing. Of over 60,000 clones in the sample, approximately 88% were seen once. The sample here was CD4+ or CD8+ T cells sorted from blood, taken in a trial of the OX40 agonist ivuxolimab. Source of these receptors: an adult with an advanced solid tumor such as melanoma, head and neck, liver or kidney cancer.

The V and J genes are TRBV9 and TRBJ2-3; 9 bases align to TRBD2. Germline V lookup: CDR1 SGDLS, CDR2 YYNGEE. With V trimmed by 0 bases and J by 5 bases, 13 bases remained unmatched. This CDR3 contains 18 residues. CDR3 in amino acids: CASSVGLNSGSGEDTQYF. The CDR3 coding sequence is TGTGCCAGCAGCGTAGGGCTGAATAGCGGGAGCGGTGAAGATACGCAGTATTTT.

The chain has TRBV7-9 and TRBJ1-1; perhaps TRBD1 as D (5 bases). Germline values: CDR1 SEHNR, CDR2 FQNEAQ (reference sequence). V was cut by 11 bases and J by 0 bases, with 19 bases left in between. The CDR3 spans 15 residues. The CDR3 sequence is CADQSVRAMNTEAFF. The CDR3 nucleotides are TGTGCCGATCAATCGGTCAGGGCGATGAACACTGAAGCTTTCTTT.